This T cell receptor (beta chain) was identified in a study of cytotoxic CD8 clonotypes in ibrutinib-treated CLL. Whole-study findings and limits: Patients with sustained remission and those progressing were sampled at differing times.

The CDR3 has 14 residues. The V and J ends lost 6 bases and 1 base, in that order; junction bases with no gene match: 4. CDR1 is MDHEN, CDR2 SYDVKM, per germline. Using immunoSEQ multiplex PCR, the repertoire was profiled, and TCRdb retains in-frame clones only, with some absent. The sample lists hundreds of thousands of clones, under 75% seen once, with approximately 15% in the top ten. A remark on this clone: Its specificity is not known.

The chain uses TRBV28 and TRBJ2-5; the match to TRBD2 covers 8 bases. The sample consisted of PBMCs, taken after 24 months of ibrutinib treatment. The receptor was derived from a human donor with chronic lymphocytic leukemia. CDR3 region: CASSDSGAQETQYF. CDR3 DNA: TGTGCCAGCAGCGATAGCGGGGCCCAAGAGACCCAGTACTTC.